Shown below are 10 T cell receptor beta chains from a single sample sequenced in a study of tissue T cells after allogeneic stem cell transplantation. Measured with immunoSEQ multiplex PCR; TCRdb has only the in-frame clones, and not every one. The sample holds more than 6,500 clones, around 48% seen once. The time point was: mouse harvest day 7 after allogeneic transplant. Mouse grafts combined 10^7 T-cell-depleted bone marrow cells with 10^6 splenic CD5+ T cells. Input material: gut tissue. These receptors all come from a female BALB/c mouse given C57BL/6 T cells with graft-versus-host disease after an allogeneic hematopoietic cell transplant.

Turning to this clone: These gene names are mouse names. With the read ending 1 residue before the CDR3 end, the germline J gene is used to fill in that end. The chain links TRBV16 to TRBJ1-1, with D maybe TRBD1 (5 bases). This CDR3 region has 16 residues. Trimming took off 1 base at V and 1 base at J, with 13 bases between the two ends. Germline assignment: CDR1 SGHSA and CDR2 FRNQAP. Incomplete CDR3 DNA: TGTGCAAGCAGCTTAGCCTCTGCCCAGGGGAACACAGAAGTCTTC. This encodes CASSLASAQGNTEVF. The CDR3 reads in full as CASSLASAQGNTEVFF.

Judged by abundance, this clone is large. Gene names are mouse gene names. The read gets to within 1 residue of the CDR3 end, and the germline J gene fills in the rest. Other nucleotide sequences in the sample specify the same CDR3. The V call is TRBV5, the J call TRBJ2-7, with D perhaps TRBD2 (6 bases). There are 13 residues in the CDR3. The germline CDR1 and CDR2 sequences are LGHNA and YNLKQL (reference sequence). Trimming removed 4 bases from V and 4 bases from J, with 11 bases in between. CDR3 DNA, as far as it was read: TGTGCCAGCAGCCCCCGCGGGGGGTATGAACAGTAC. Its protein product is CASSPRGGYEQY. The whole CDR3 protein is CASSPRGGYEQYF.

This clone has only a few counts. Mouse gene names and germline throughout. The CDR3 end falls 1 residue outside the read, so it is completed with the germline J gene. The chain joins TRBV26 to TRBJ2-2, with D unclear. CDR3 length: 14 amino acids. CDR1 and CDR2 (germline): KGHPV, FQNQEV (reference sequence). Trimming cost V 3 bases and J 3 bases, with 8 bases left between them. The CDR3 sequence: CASSLEADTGQLYF. Partial CDR3 DNA: TGTGCCAGCAGTCTTGAGGCAGACACCGGGCAGCTCTAC.

Worth noting for this clone: The genes and germline here are from mouse. Read sequence stops 1 residue before the CDR3 end, and the germline J gene provides the missing end. This chain uses TRBV3 with TRBJ2-4; 8 nucleotides agree with TRBD2. Germline V lookup: CDR1 SNHLY, CDR2 FYNGKV (reference sequence). V was clipped by 1 base and J by 0 bases; unmatched bases: 3. The CDR3 is 16 residues long. Partial CDR3 DNA: TGTGCCAGCAGCTTAGGGCTGGGGGGAAGTCAAAACACCTTGTAC. Encoded protein: CASSLGLGGSQNTLY. The whole CDR3 sequence is CASSLGLGGSQNTLYF. The entire variable domain, with the rest obtained from reference TRBV3 and TRBJ2-4, is as follows: GPKVLQIPSHQIIDMGQMVTLNCDPVSNHLYFYWYKQILGQQMEFLVNFYNGKVMEKSKLFKDQFSVERPDGSYFTLKIQPTALEDSAVYFCASSLGLGGSQNTLYFGAGTRLSVL.

Comment on this clone: Genes and germline are mouse. The read is 1 residue too short to cover the CDR3 end, so that end is filled in from the germline J gene. The J gene is TRBJ1-1, the V gene TRBV12-1; the match to TRBD1 covers 7 bases. V trimming: 1 base; J trimming: 4 bases; junction bases outside the gene matches: 5. This CDR3 is 14 amino acids long. Germline CDR1 SGHSN, CDR2 HYEKVE. Incomplete CDR3 DNA: TGTGCCAGCTCTCTTCAGGGGGAGAGCACAGAAGTCTTC. Amino acid sequence: CASSLQGESTEVF. The entire CDR3 is CASSLQGESTEVFF.

As regards this clone: Here the gene names and germline are mouse. The missing CDR3 end, 1 residue past where the read stops, is filled in from the germline J gene. The chain recombines TRBV13-3 with TRBJ2-7; D gene uncertain. Germline V gives CDR1 NNHDY, CDR2 SYVADS. V was pared by 0 bases and J by 2 bases, with 6 bases between. This CDR3 contains 13 residues. Partial CDR3 DNA: TGTGCCAGCAGTGATGCACCCACCTATGAACAGTAC. Protein sequence: CASSDAPTYEQY. The whole CDR3 protein is CASSDAPTYEQYF.

This clone came up a few times. Gene names are mouse gene names. Read data end 1 residue before the CDR3 end; the end is taken from the germline J gene. The chain combines TRBV12-2 with TRBJ1-1, with D unclear. The CDR3 loop spans 13 amino acids. CDR1 and CDR2 from the germline V gene are SGHLS and HYDKME. V gave up 4 bases and J gave up 0 bases, with 8 bases separating them. The CDR3 bases that were read are TGTGCCAGCTCGCGACAAGCAAACACAGAAGTCTTC. This codes for CASSRQANTEVF. The entire CDR3 sequence reads CASSRQANTEVFF.

Comments on this clone: Here the gene names and germline are mouse. The CDR3 end lies 1 residue beyond the end of the read and is filled in from the germline J gene. This chain uses TRBV13-3 with TRBJ1-1, with D possibly being TRBD1 (5 bases). CDR1 and CDR2 (germline): NNHDY, SYVADS. The CDR3 runs to 14 residues. Trimming left V 3 bases short and J 0 bases short, with 9 bases between. CDR3 amino acids: CASSGRTTNTEVFF. The sequenced part of the CDR3 DNA is TGTGCCAGCAGTGGGAGGACAACAAACACAGAAGTCTTC.

In its sample, this clone was seen a few times. The genes and germline here are from mouse. The read ends 1 residue early relative to the CDR3; the germline J gene fills the gap. V and J are TRBV26 and TRBJ2-5; tentative D call: TRBD1 (6 bases). This CDR3 is 12 amino acids long. Germline-derived CDR1 and CDR2 are KGHPV and FQNQEV (reference sequence). V dropped 4 bases and J dropped 5 bases, with 7 bases sitting between them. CDR3: CASSPDRDTQYF. The part of the CDR3 DNA that was read is TGTGCCAGCAGTCCGGACAGAGACACCCAGTAC.

A few counts support this clone. Gene names follow the mouse nomenclature. The read terminates 1 residue ahead of where the CDR3 ends, so the germline J gene completes it. The chain uses TRBV26 and TRBJ1-4; TRBD1 might be the D (5 bases). This CDR3 contains 15 residues. V was shortened by 3 bases and J by 0 bases, with 8 bases between the two germline ends. Germline V gives CDR1 KGHPV, CDR2 FQNQEV (reference sequence). This chain's CDR3 is CASSLRTISNERLFF. Incomplete CDR3 DNA: TGTGCCAGCAGTCTCCGGACAATTTCCAACGAAAGATTATTT.